One TCR beta chain is described in this entry. The CDR3 sequence is 17 residues long. J lost 0 bases, V lost 0 bases, and 6 bases had no gene match. Germline V gives CDR1 SGHNT, CDR2 YYREEE (reference sequence). The data originate from a study of shared T cell receptors in the human thymus. TCRdb keeps only in-frame clones here, not all; method: immunoSEQ multiplex PCR. The table records 700,000 or so clones, 70% to 90% of them present only once. The same data also contributed to another study, on human thymus T cells. Per that study: Usage of V and J genes appeared biased in thymic and blood repertoires.

This chain connects TRBV5-4 to TRBJ2-1; TRBD1 agrees at 7 bases. The specimen sequenced was thymocytes. The receptor's source is a girl less than two years old with a congenital heart defect. The CDR3: CASSLVRDSRSYNEQFF. CDR3 bases: TGTGCCAGCAGCTTGGTCAGGGACAGCCGCTCCTACAATGAGCAGTTCTTC.